This T cell receptor beta chain was sequenced during a study of OX40 agonist ivuxolimab in advanced cancers. The junction had 0 bases not matched to a gene; V was cut back by 0 bases and J by 4 bases. The CDR3 has 15 residues. Germline V lookup: CDR1 MRHNA, CDR2 SNTAGT. Clones were read by immunoSEQ multiplex PCR, and TCRdb kept only the in-frame ones, dropping some. The repertoire includes about 13,000 clones, over 60% of them detected once, and around 40% sits in the top ten. This clone occurred a few times. The material was CD4+ or CD8+ T cells sorted from blood, obtained in a trial of the OX40 agonist ivuxolimab. The sequence was collected from an adult with an advanced solid tumor such as melanoma, head and neck, liver or kidney cancer. V is TRBV6-4 and J is TRBJ2-2, with 9 bases fitting TRBD1. The CDR3 loop is CASSDSTGGTGELFF. The CDR3 DNA reads as TGTGCCAGCAGTGACTCGACAGGGGGCACCGGGGAGCTGTTTTTT.